This is a list of T cell receptor beta chains from one sample in a study of response to subunit inactivated influenza vaccine. TCRdb redid the calling of the RT-PCR reads with MiXCR, one entry per CDR3 protein. The data hold roughly 700,000 distinct CDR3 sequences, with about 15% observed a single time. The sequenced sample was PBMCs from blood, obtained roughly 12 days after vaccination. These receptors came from a man between 50 and 59 years old who received an inactivated influenza vaccine. The CDR3 runs from the conserved cysteine through the conserved F or W. D genes are given only for firm matches. Part of the rows lack a size; the others show once, few, many or a class for expanded clones.

14 - TRBJ2-3 - TRBV6-1 TGTGCCAGCAGTGGTGCAGGGCTGGTGGATACGCAGTATTTT CASSGAGLVDTQYF
15 few TRBJ2-7 - TRBV3-1 TGTGCCAGCAGCCAAGATATGGCCGGGACCTACGAGCAGTACTTC CASSQDMAGTYEQYF
15 medium-sized TRBJ2-5 - TRBV12-3/TRBV12-4 TGTGCCAGCAGTTTGGCGAGCGGTGCGCAAGAGACCCAGTACTTC CASSLASGAQETQYF
15 few TRBJ2-1 TRBD2 TRBV24-1 TGTGCCACCAGTGATTCTGGGACTAGGAACAATGAGCAGTTCTTC CATSDSGTRNNEQFF
16 - TRBJ2-1 TRBD2 TRBV7-8 TGTGCCAGCAGCTTATCCCGGACTAGCGGGAGGAATGAGCAGTTCTTC CASSLSRTSGRNEQFF
14 - TRBJ2-5 - TRBV5-6 TGTGCCAGCAGCTTTGGGGATCTCCAAGAGACCCAGTACTTC CASSFGDLQETQYF
16 - TRBJ2-1 TRBD2 TRBV24-1 TGTGCCACCAGTGATTTGCGCGGGGGAACTCGGGATGAGCAGTTCTTC CATSDLRGGTRDEQFF
17 many TRBJ2-3 - TRBV4-3 TGCGCCAGCAGCCCTGCGGTGACAGGACTCCCCCGGGATACGCAGTATTTT CASSPAVTGLPRDTQYF
15 many TRBJ2-3 - TRBV4-3 TGCGCCAGCAGCCAAGTCCCCGGATCTACAGATACGCAGTATTTT CASSQVPGSTDTQYF
11 few TRBJ2-7 - TRBV20-1 TGCAGTGCGAGACAGGTCTACGAGCAGTACTTC CSARQVYEQYF
15 - TRBJ2-7 - TRBV5-1 TGCGCCAGCAGCTTGAGTTCGAGTATCACCTACGAGCAGTACTTC CASSLSSSITYEQYF
15 many TRBJ1-4 TRBD1 TRBV7-2 TGTGCCAGCAGCCAGCAGGGGGGAACTAATGAAAAACTGTTTTTT CASSQQGGTNEKLFF
15 - TRBJ1-1 - TRBV9 TGTGCCAGCAGCGCCAAGGGACACCCGAACACTGAAGCTTTCTTT CASSAKGHPNTEAFF
13 few TRBJ1-1 - TRBV4-1 TGCGCCAGCAGCCACAGGGATGGAACTGAAGCTTTCTTT CASSHRDGTEAFF
17 few TRBJ2-1 - TRBV12-3/TRBV12-4 TGTGCCAGCAGTTTAGGATACACTGCTGGTTCCTACAATGAGCAGTTCTTC CASSLGYTAGSYNEQFF
15 - TRBJ2-2 - TRBV10-1 TGCGCCAGCAGTGATGCGGGGGCCGGGACCGGGGAGCTGTTTTTT CASSDAGAGTGELFF
13 many TRBJ2-1 - TRBV20-1 TGCAGTGCTAGAAGTCCGGGATACAATGAGCAGTTCTTC CSARSPGYNEQFF
17 - TRBJ2-5 TRBD2 TRBV6-5 TGTGCCAGCAGTTACAAGGGACTAAAAATGGGCCAAGAGACCCAGTACTTC CASSYKGLKMGQETQYF
14 many TRBJ1-1 - TRBV4-2 TGTGCCAGCAGCCAAGAACGGAGGAACACTGAAGCTTTCTTT CASSQERRNTEAFF
15 few TRBJ2-5 - TRBV10-3 TGTGCCATCAGTGTAAGCAGGGGATTCCAAGAGACCCAGTACTTC CAISVSRGFQETQYF
14 - TRBJ1-2 - TRBV7-2 TGTGCCAGCAGCTTAGCCGCTCCTAACTATGGCTACACCTTC CASSLAAPNYGYTF
14 few TRBJ2-1 TRBD2 TRBV20-1 TGCAGTGCTAGAAAGGCTAGCGGCCGGGGTGAGCAGTTCTTC CSARKASGRGEQFF
15 - TRBJ2-1 TRBD2 TRBV19 TGTGCCAGTAGTAAAAGCGGGAGCCCTTACAATGAGCAGTTCTTC CASSKSGSPYNEQFF
18 many TRBJ2-6 TRBD1 TRBV11-2 TGTGCCAGCAGCTCCGGGACAGGAGTAAGCTCTGGGGCCAACGTCCTGACTTTC CASSSGTGVSSGANVLTF
13 - TRBJ1-2 - TRBV6-2/TRBV6-3 TGTGCCAGCAGTTACTTACCGAACTATGGCTACACCTTC CASSYLPNYGYTF
12 many TRBJ2-3 - TRBV28 TGTGCCAGCAGTCTCACCCGAGGTACGCAGTATTTT CASSLTRGTQYF
12 few TRBJ1-6 - TRBV7-2 TGTGCCAGCAGCTTCCTAGGTTCACCCCTCCACTTT CASSFLGSPLHF
15 few TRBJ2-1 TRBD2 TRBV20-1 TGCAGTGCTAGTTCGAGCGGGAGGGTGTTGAATGAGCAGTTCTTC CSASSSGRVLNEQFF
13 - TRBJ2-1 - TRBV19 TGTGCCAGTAGTTCGTCTTACTACAATGAGCAGTTCTTC CASSSSYYNEQFF
16 few TRBJ2-1 TRBD1 TRBV7-9 TGTGCCAGCAGCTCCCCAGGGGGCATGTCCTACAATGAGCAGTTCTTC CASSSPGGMSYNEQFF
15 - TRBJ1-2 TRBD1 TRBV12-3/TRBV12-4 TGTGCCAGCAGTTTCGCAGGGGGCGGGAGCTATGGCTACACCTTC CASSFAGGGSYGYTF
15 few TRBJ2-7 TRBD1 TRBV25-1 TGTGCCAGCAGTGGTGGACAGGAACTTTCCTACGAGCAGTACTTC CASSGGQELSYEQYF
15 many TRBJ1-4 - TRBV11-2 TGTGCCAGCAGCTTACGGTGGGCAACTAATGAAAAACTGTTTTTT CASSLRWATNEKLFF
13 few TRBJ1-1 - TRBV11-2 TGTGCCAGCAGCTTAATCCCCGACACTGAAGCTTTCTTT CASSLIPDTEAFF
18 - TRBJ2-7 - TRBV5-1 TGCGCCAGCAGCTCCGCTCTCCCCGGGGACGAACGGTCCTACGAGCAGTACTTC CASSSALPGDERSYEQYF
14 many TRBJ1-2 - TRBV5-5 TGTGCCAGCAGCTTTCGCGGCCAGAACTATGGCTACACCTTC CASSFRGQNYGYTF
13 - TRBJ2-1 - TRBV20-1 TGCAGTGCTAGCGGGGGATCTAACAATGAGCAGTTCTTC CSASGGSNNEQFF
13 few TRBJ1-6 - TRBV3-1 TGTGCCAGCAGCCACGAATCGGGTTCACCCCTCCACTTT CASSHESGSPLHF
13 few TRBJ2-5 TRBD2 TRBV20-1 TGCAGTGCTCCAGAGCGGGGAAAAGAGACCCAGTACTTC CSAPERGKETQYF
14 - TRBJ2-2 - TRBV7-6 TGTGCCAGCAGCCCCTTGTTGGGACCCGGGGAGCTGTTTTTT CASSPLLGPGELFF
14 - TRBJ2-5 - TRBV20-1 TGCAGTGCTAGAGATCCGATTTCCCCAGAGACCCAGTACTTC CSARDPISPETQYF
13 few TRBJ1-6 - TRBV15 TGTGCCACCAGCCTCAGGGGAGGTTCACCCCTCCACTTT CATSLRGGSPLHF
15 - TRBJ2-3 TRBD2 TRBV27 TGTGCCAGCAGTTTAGCGGGGGTTACCACAGATACGCAGTATTTT CASSLAGVTTDTQYF
16 - TRBJ1-2 - TRBV5-1 TGCGCCAGCAGCTTGGGACACGGAAGACATAACTATGGCTACACCTTC CASSLGHGRHNYGYTF
16 few TRBJ2-1 TRBD2 TRBV7-2 TGTGCCAGCAGCTTAGGGACTAGCGGGGGGGCGAATGAGCAGTTCTTC CASSLGTSGGANEQFF
16 - TRBJ2-5 TRBD2 TRBV27 TGTGCCAGCAGTTTACGGTTTGGGCTAGCGGAAGAGACCCAGTACTTC CASSLRFGLAEETQYF
15 - TRBJ2-7 TRBD2 TRBV2 TGTGCCAGCAAAGCTCCGGGACTAGCGGGATACGAGCAGTACTTC CASKAPGLAGYEQYF
14 few TRBJ2-5 - TRBV12-3/TRBV12-4 TGTGCCAGCAGTTTAGTGATCAAGGGAGAGACCCAGTACTTC CASSLVIKGETQYF
16 - TRBJ2-7 TRBD2 TRBV6-2/TRBV6-3 TGTGCCAGCAGTCACCCAGGACTAGCGGTCTCCTACGAGCAGTACTTC CASSHPGLAVSYEQYF
14 - TRBJ2-5 - TRBV7-2 TGTGCCAGCAGCTTTTCGGCGGCTCAAGAGACCCAGTACTTC CASSFSAAQETQYF
14 few TRBJ2-2 TRBD2 TRBV7-2 TGTGCCAGCAGCGACGGGGGGGCCACCGGGGAGCTGTTTTTT CASSDGGATGELFF
14 - TRBJ1-5 - TRBV10-3 TGTGCCATCAGTGAGTCTGATAGCAATCAGCCCCAGCATTTT CAISESDSNQPQHF
15 few TRBJ1-2 - TRBV19 TGTGCCAGTACCCCCCGGGCGCAGCCTACTTATGGCTACACCTTC CASTPRAQPTYGYTF
17 few TRBJ1-4 - TRBV4-1 TGCGCCAGCAGCCAACCGGGACAAACGAAGACTTATGAAAAACTGTTTTTT CASSQPGQTKTYEKLFF
16 few TRBJ2-5 TRBD1 TRBV5-1 TGCGCCAGCAGAGCCGGACAGGGCAGGTACCAAGAGACCCAGTACTTC CASRAGQGRYQETQYF
17 - TRBJ1-6 TRBD1 TRBV18 TGTGCCAGCTCACCACGTGGGACAGGGGTCTATAATTCACCCCTCCACTTT CASSPRGTGVYNSPLHF
12 - TRBJ2-7 TRBD2 TRBV29-1 TGCAGCGTAAGCGGGAGCTCCTACGTGCAGTACTTC CSVSGSSYVQYF
11 many TRBJ1-1 - TRBV7-2 TGTGCCAGCAGAAGGACAACTGAAGCTTTCTTT CASRRTTEAFF